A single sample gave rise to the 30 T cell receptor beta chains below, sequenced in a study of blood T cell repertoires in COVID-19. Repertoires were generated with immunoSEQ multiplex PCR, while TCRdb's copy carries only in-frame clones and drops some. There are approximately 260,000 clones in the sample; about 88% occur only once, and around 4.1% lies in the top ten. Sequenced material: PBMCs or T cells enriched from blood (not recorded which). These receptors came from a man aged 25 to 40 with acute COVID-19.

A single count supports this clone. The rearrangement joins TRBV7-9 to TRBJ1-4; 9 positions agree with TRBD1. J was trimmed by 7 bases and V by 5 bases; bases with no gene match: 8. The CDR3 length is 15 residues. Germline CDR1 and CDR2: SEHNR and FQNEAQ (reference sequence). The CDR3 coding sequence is TGTGCCAGCAGCCCCGCCGGGACAGGGCCTGAAAAACTGTTTTTT. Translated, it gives CASSPAGTGPEKLFF.

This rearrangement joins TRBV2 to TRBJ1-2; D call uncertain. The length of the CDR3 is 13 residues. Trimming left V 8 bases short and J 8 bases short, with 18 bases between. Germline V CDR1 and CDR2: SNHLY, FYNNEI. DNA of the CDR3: TGTGCCAGCGTCGACACTGCCCCGGGGGGCTACACCTTC. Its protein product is CASVDTAPGGYTF.

The CDR3 region is CATLGGAGNTGELFF. The CDR3 DNA is TGTGCCACCCTCGGGGGGGCGGGAAACACCGGGGAGCTGTTTTTT. The chain has TRBV28 and TRBJ2-2; 8 nucleotides align to TRBD2. The CDR3 is 15 amino acids. After removal of 10 bases from V and 2 bases from J, the junction contained 9 bases not matched to a gene. The germline CDR1 and CDR2 sequences are MDHEN and SYDVKM.

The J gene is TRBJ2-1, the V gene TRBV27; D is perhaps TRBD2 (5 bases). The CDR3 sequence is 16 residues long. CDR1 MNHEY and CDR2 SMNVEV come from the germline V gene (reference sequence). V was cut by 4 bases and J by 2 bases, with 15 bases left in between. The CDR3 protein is CASSWSTQRTYNEQFF. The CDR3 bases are TGTGCCAGCAGTTGGTCTACTCAGCGGACCTACAATGAGCAGTTCTTC.

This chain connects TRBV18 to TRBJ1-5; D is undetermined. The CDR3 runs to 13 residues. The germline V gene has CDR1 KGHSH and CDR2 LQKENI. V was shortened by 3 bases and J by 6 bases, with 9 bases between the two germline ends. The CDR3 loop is CASSPPESQPQHF. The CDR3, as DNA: TGTGCCAGCTCACCCCCGGAGAGTCAGCCCCAGCATTTT.

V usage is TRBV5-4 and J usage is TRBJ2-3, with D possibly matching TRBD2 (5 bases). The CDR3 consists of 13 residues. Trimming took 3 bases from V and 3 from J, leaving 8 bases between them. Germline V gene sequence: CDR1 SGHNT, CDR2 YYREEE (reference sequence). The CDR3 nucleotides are TGTGCCAGCAGCTCGGACTCAACAGATACGCAGTATTTT. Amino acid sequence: CASSSDSTDTQYF. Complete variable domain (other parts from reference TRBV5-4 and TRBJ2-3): ETGVTQSPTHLIKTRGQQVTLRCSSQSGHNTVSWYQQALGQGPQFIFQYYREEENGRGNFPPRFSGLQFPNYSSELNVNALELDDSALYLCASSSDSTDTQYFGPGTRLTVL.

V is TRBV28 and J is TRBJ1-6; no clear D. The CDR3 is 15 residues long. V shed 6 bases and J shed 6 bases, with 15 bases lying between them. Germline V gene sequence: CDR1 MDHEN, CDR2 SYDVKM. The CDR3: CASRTFKRVNSPLHF. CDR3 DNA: TGTGCCAGCAGGACCTTTAAGAGGGTTAATTCACCCCTCCACTTT. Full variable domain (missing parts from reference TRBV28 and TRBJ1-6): DVKVTQSSRYLVKRTGEKVFLECVQDMDHENMFWYRQDPGLGLRLIYFSYDVKMKEKGDIPEGYSVSREKKERFSLILESASTNQTSMYLCASRTFKRVNSPLHFGNGTRLTVT.

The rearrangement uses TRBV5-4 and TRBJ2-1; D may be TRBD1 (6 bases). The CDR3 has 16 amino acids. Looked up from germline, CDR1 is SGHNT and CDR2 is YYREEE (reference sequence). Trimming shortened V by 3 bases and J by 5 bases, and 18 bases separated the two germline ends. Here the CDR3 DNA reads TGTGCCAGCAGCTACTTGACAGGTCAGGCCCACAATGAGCAGTTCTTC. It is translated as CASSYLTGQAHNEQFF.

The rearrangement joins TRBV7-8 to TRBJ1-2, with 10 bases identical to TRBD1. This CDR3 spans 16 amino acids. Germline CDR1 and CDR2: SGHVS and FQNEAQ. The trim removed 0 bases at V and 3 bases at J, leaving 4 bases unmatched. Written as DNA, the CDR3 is TGTGCCAGCAGCTTAGCGCGAGGGACAGGGGACTATGGCTACACCTTC. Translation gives CASSLARGTGDYGYTF.

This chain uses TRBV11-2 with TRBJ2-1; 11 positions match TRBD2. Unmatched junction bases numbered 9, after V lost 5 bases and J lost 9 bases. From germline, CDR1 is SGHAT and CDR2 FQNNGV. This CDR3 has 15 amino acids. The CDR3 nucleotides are TGTGCCAGCAGCCGCGGGTTAGCGGGAGGGTTTGAGCAGTTCTTC. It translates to CASSRGLAGGFEQFF.

This CDR3 reads CASSSSGTRYNEQFF. CDR3 nucleotides: TGTGCCAGCAGCTCTTCCGGGACAAGATACAATGAGCAGTTCTTC. V gene TRBV7-8 combines with J gene TRBJ2-1; tentative D call: TRBD1 (6 bases). The germline V gene encodes CDR1 SGHVS and CDR2 FQNEAQ. Trimming stripped 4 bases from V and 4 bases from J, with 14 bases between. This CDR3 is built from 15 residues.

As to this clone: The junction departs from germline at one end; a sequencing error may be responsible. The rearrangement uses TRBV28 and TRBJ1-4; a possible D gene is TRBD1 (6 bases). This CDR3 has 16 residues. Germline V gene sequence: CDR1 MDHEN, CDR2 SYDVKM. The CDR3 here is CASSLFGVQGREKLFF. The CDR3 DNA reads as TGTGCCAGCAGCTTATTTGGGGTACAGGGTCGGGAAAAACTGTTTTTT.

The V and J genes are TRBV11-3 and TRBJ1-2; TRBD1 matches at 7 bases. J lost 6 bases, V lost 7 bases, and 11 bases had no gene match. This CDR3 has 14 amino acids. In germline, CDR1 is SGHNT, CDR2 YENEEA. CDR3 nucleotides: TGTGCCAGCACCATTACCGGGACAGTGGATGGCTACACCTTC. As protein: CASTITGTVDGYTF.

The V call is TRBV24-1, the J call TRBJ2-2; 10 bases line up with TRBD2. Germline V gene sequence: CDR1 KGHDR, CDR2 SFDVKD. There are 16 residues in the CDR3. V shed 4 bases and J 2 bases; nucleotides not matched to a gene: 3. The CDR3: CATSDPSGGNTGELFF. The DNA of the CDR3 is TGTGCCACCAGTGACCCTAGCGGGGGTAACACCGGGGAGCTGTTTTTT.

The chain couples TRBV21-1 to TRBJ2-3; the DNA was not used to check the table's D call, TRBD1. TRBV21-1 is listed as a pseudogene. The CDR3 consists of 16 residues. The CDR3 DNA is TGTGCCAGCAGCAAAACGACAGGAAAACGCACAGATACGCAGTATTTT. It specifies CASSKTTGKRTDTQYF.

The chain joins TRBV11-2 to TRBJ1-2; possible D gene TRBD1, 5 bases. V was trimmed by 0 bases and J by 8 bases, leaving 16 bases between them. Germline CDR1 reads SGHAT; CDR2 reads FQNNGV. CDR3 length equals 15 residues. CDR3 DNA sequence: TGTGCCAGCAGCTTAGATCAGCGGGGACTATCGGGCTACACCTTC. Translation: CASSLDQRGLSGYTF.

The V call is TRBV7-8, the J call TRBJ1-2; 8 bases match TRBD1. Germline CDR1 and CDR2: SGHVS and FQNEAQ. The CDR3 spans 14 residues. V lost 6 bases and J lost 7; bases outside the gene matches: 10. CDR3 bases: TGTGCCAGCAGTACGACCGGGACAGGTTTTGGCTACACCTTC. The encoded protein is CASSTTGTGFGYTF.

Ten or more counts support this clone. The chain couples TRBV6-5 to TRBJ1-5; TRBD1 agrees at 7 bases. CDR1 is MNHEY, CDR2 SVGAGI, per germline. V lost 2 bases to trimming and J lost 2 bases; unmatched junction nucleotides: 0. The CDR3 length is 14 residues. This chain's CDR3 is CASSYGTGNQPQHF. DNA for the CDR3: TGTGCCAGCAGTTACGGGACAGGCAATCAGCCCCAGCATTTT.

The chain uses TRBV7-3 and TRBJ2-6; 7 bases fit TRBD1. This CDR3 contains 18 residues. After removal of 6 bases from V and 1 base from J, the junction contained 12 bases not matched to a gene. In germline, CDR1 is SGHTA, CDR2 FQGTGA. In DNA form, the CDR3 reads TGTGCCAGCAGTACGCCGGGACAGAGCATTTCTGGGGCCAACGTCCTGACTTTC. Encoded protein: CASSTPGQSISGANVLTF.

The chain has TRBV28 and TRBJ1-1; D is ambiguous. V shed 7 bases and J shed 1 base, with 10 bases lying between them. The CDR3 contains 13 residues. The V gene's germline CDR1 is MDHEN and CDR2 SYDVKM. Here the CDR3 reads CASKPIPNTEAFF. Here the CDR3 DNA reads TGTGCCAGCAAACCTATACCGAACACTGAAGCTTTCTTT.

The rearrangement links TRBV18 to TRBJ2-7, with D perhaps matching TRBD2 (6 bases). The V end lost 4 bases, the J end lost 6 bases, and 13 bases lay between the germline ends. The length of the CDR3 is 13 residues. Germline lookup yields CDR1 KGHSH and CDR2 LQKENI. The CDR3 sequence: CASSRTLGGEQYV. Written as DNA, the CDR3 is TGTGCCAGCTCACGGACACTGGGGGGCGAGCAGTACGTC.

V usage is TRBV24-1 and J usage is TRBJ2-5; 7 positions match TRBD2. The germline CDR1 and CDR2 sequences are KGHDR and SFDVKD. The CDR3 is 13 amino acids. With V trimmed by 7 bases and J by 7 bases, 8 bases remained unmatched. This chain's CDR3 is CATSDAGEGTQYF. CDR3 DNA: TGTGCCACCAGCGATGCGGGAGAGGGGACCCAGTACTTC.

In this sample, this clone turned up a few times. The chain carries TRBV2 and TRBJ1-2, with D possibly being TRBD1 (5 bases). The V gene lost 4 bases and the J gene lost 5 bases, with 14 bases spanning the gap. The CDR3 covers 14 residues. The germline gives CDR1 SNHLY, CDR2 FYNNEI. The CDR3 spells CASSGVDTFYGYTF. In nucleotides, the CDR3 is TGTGCCAGCAGTGGGGTGGACACATTTTATGGCTACACCTTC.

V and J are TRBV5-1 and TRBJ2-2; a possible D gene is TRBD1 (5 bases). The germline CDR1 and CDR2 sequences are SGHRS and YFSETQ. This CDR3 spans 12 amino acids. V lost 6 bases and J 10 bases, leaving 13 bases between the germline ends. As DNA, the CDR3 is TGCGCCAGCACCCATGACAGAGCGGAGCTGTTTTTT. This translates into CASTHDRAELFF.

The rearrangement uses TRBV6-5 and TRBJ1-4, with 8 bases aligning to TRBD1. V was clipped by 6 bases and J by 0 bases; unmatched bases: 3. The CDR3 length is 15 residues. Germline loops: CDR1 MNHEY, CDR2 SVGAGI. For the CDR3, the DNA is TGTGCCAGCAGGGAGGGACAGGCAACTAATGAAAAACTGTTTTTT. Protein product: CASREGQATNEKLFF.

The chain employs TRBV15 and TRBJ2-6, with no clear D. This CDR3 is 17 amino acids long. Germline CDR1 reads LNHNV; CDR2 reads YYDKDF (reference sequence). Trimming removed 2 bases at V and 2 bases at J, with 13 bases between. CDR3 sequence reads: CATSRRNGLTGANVLTF. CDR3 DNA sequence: TGTGCCACCAGCAGACGTAATGGGCTAACTGGGGCCAACGTCCTGACTTTC.

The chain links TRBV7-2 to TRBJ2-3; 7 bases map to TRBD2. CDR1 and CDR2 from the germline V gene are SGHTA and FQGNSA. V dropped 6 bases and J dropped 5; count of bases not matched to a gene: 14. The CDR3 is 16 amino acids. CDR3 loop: CASSFTSREVGDTQYF. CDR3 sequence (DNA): TGTGCCAGCAGTTTCACAAGCCGGGAGGTGGGAGATACGCAGTATTTT.

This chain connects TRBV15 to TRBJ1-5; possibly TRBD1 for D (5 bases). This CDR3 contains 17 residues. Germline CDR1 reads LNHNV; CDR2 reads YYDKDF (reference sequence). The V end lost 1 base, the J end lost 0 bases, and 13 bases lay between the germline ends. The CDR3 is CATSRVTGQGSNQPQHF. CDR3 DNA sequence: TGTGCCACCAGCAGAGTAACTGGTCAGGGTAGCAATCAGCCCCAGCATTTT.

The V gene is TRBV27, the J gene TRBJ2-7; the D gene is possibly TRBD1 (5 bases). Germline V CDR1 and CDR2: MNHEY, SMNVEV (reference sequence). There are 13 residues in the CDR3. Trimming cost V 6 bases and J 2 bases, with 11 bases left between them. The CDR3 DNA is TGTGCCAGCAGAGGAGACAGCACCTACGAGCAGTACGTC. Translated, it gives CASRGDSTYEQYV.

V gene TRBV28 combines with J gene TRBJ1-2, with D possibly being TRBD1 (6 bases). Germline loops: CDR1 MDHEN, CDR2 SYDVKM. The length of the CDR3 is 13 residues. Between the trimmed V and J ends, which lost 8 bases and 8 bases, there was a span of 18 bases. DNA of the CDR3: TGTGCCAGCGGCGGGGGGGCGTATGGAGGCTACACCTTC. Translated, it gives CASGGGAYGGYTF.